These 27 T cell receptor beta chains were all obtained from the same sample, sequenced in a study of shared clonotypes between healthy human individuals. Repertoires were generated with immunoSEQ multiplex PCR, while TCRdb's copy carries only in-frame clones and drops some. The table has 550,000 to 700,000 clones, around 73% seen once. Input material: memory CD4+ T cells sorted from blood. Subset meaning: CD45RA-negative fraction. The receptors were sampled from a woman aged 25 to 39 in good health.

The chain is built from TRBV6-8 and TRBJ2-7, with D unclear. The CDR3 runs to 11 residues. CDR1 is MNHGY, CDR2 SAAAGT, per germline. Deletions cut 2 bases from V and 2 bases from J, with 1 base between. CDR3 region: CASSYPYEQYF. CDR3 nucleotide sequence: TGTGCCAGCAGTTACCCCTACGAGCAGTACTTC.

This chain joins TRBV5-1 and TRBJ2-1, with D possibly TRBD1 on 6 matching bases. Trimming removed 2 bases from V and 4 bases from J, with 13 bases in between. Germline-derived CDR1 and CDR2 are SGHRS and YFSETQ. The CDR3 runs to 15 residues. This chain's CDR3 is CASSFDRPEYNEQFF. For the CDR3, the DNA is TGCGCCAGCAGCTTTGACAGGCCTGAATACAATGAGCAGTTCTTC.

The V and J genes are TRBV7-2 and TRBJ2-5; D ambiguous. The V gene lost 0 bases and the J gene lost 4 bases, with 6 bases spanning the gap. In germline, CDR1 is SGHTA, CDR2 FQGNSA. The CDR3 length is 13 residues. DNA of the CDR3: TGTGCCAGCAGCTTAGCGCCGGGAGAGACCCAGTACTTC. It specifies CASSLAPGETQYF. Full variable domain (missing parts from reference TRBV7-2 and TRBJ2-5): GAGVSQSPSNKVTEKGKDVELRCDPISGHTALYWYRQSLGQGLEFLIYFQGNSAPDKSGLPSDRFSAERTGGSVSTLTIQRTQQEDSAVYLCASSLAPGETQYFGPGTRLLVL.

With regard to this clone: At the DNA level, this CDR3 is encoded by other sequences in the same sample as well. V usage is TRBV28 and J usage is TRBJ2-2; D gene ambiguous. Germline V gene sequence: CDR1 MDHEN, CDR2 SYDVKM. Trimming stripped 2 bases from V and 7 bases from J, with 2 bases between. The CDR3 is made up of 11 amino acids. This CDR3 is CASSLIGELFF. The CDR3 bases are TGTGCCAGCAGTTTAATCGGGGAGCTGTTTTTT.

The table lists this clone with many counts. The rearrangement links TRBV18 to TRBJ2-1; D is unresolved. V dropped 5 bases and J dropped 5 bases, with 16 bases sitting between them. From germline, CDR1 is KGHSH and CDR2 LQKENI. The CDR3 is 15 residues long. The CDR3 region has the DNA TGTGCCAGCTCAGTATCTAGTTTAGGGCACAATGAGCAGTTCTTC. Translated, it gives CASSVSSLGHNEQFF.

The chain recombines TRBV6-7 with TRBJ1-2; the match to TRBD1 covers 7 bases. TRBV6-7 is recorded as an ORF, its role being uncertain. The CDR3 totals 16 residues. Losses at the gene ends were 3 bases for V and 4 bases for J; bases not matched to a gene: 11. The CDR3 here is CASSYKGSGQRYGYTF. DNA for the CDR3: TGTGCCAGCAGTTATAAAGGGTCGGGACAGCGCTATGGCTACACCTTC.

A remark on this clone: A much bigger clone sits one base away, suggesting this may be a read error. The identical CDR3 is also encoded by other nucleotide sequences in the sample. The chain has TRBV7-3 and TRBJ2-2; no clear D gene. This CDR3 is 13 amino acids long. V lost 1 base and J 4 bases, leaving 4 bases between the germline ends. CDR1 and CDR2 from the germline V gene are SGHTA and FQGTGA. CDR3 protein: CASSLSGTGELFF. The CDR3 nucleotides read TGTGCCAGCAGCTTAAGCGGCACCGGGGAGCTGTTTTTT.

This clone has just a few counts. The DNA for the CDR3 is TGTGCCAGCAGCCAAGTCGAGGGTCAGGATTACGGAAACACCATATATTTT. Its translation is CASSQVEGQDYGNTIYF. This chain uses TRBV4-2 with TRBJ1-3; D gene unclear. Germline CDR1 reads LGHNA; CDR2 reads YNFKEQ. V lost 1 base and J lost 4, with 17 bases in between. This CDR3 spans 17 amino acids.

V gene TRBV28 combines with J gene TRBJ1-2; D unclear. CDR1 is MDHEN and CDR2 is SYDVKM in the germline V gene. V lost 4 bases to trimming and J lost 8 bases, with 11 bases between them. The CDR3 totals 12 residues. The CDR3 DNA is TGTGCCAGCAGTTCAGCGATCGTGGGCTACACCTTC. This codes for CASSSAIVGYTF.

V and J are TRBV2 and TRBJ2-1, with TRBD2 matching 9 bases. Germline lookup yields CDR1 SNHLY and CDR2 FYNNEI. V trimming: 7 bases; J trimming: 7 bases; junction bases outside the gene matches: 11. The CDR3 sequence is 15 residues long. In DNA, the CDR3 is TGTGCCAGCACCCTGCTCGCGGGAGGGGGGAATGAGCAGTTCTTC. This translates into CASTLLAGGGNEQFF. Variable domain in full (rest from reference TRBV2 and TRBJ2-1): EPEVTQTPSHQVTQMGQEVILRCVPISNHLYFYWYRQILGQKVEFLVSFYNNEISEKSEIFDDQFSVERPDGSNFTLKIRSTKLEDSAMYFCASTLLAGGGNEQFFGPGTRLTVL.

The V and J genes are TRBV30 and TRBJ2-5, with D perhaps TRBD1 or TRBD2 (6 bases each). CDR1 and CDR2 from the germline V gene are GTSNPN and SVGIG (reference sequence). V was pared by 3 bases and J by 4 bases, with 9 bases between. CDR3 length: 12 amino acids. CDR3 amino acids: CAWSRGRETQYF. The CDR3 nucleotides are TGTGCCTGGAGCCGGGGGCGAGAGACCCAGTACTTC.

The J gene is TRBJ2-5, the V gene TRBV9; D call uncertain. V dropped 0 bases and J dropped 5 bases, with 5 bases sitting between them. CDR3 length: 12 amino acids. Germline V gene sequence: CDR1 SGDLS, CDR2 YYNGEE. The CDR3 coding sequence is TGTGCCAGCAGCGTAGTTGGGGAGACCCAGTACTTC. Translation gives CASSVVGETQYF.

V is TRBV29-1 and J is TRBJ2-2; a possible D gene is TRBD2 (5 bases). The germline V and J ends were trimmed by 4 bases and 3 bases, with 18 bases remaining between them. The CDR3 is 16 amino acids. Germline V gene data show CDR1 as SQVTM and CDR2 as ANQGSEA. CDR3 protein: CSVGGVGVGDTGELFF. CDR3 nucleotide sequence: TGCAGCGTTGGGGGAGTGGGTGTCGGAGACACCGGGGAGCTGTTTTTT.

The chain links TRBV27 to TRBJ1-2; a possible D gene is TRBD1 (6 bases). This CDR3 is built from 13 residues. Germline V gene sequence: CDR1 MNHEY, CDR2 SMNVEV (reference sequence). V gave up 7 bases and J gave up 4 bases, with 13 bases separating them. As DNA, the CDR3 is TGTGCCAGCAACGGGGGGCAAGGCTATGGCTACACCTTC. Its translation is CASNGGQGYGYTF.

The CDR3 nucleotides are TGTGCCAGCAGCTCTCAAGGGGGGCTGAACACTGAAGCTTTCTTT. This gives the protein CASSSQGGLNTEAFF. V usage is TRBV7-2 and J usage is TRBJ1-1, with D possibly TRBD1 on 6 matching bases. CDR3 length: 15 residues. The V and J ends lost 4 bases and 0 bases respectively, with 12 bases between them. Germline CDR1 reads SGHTA; CDR2 reads FQGNSA.

The gene calls are TRBV2 and TRBJ2-1; a weak D match, TRBD2 (6 bases). The CDR3 runs to 14 residues. The germline CDR1 and CDR2 sequences are SNHLY and FYNNEI. The V gene lost 3 bases and the J gene lost 3 bases, with 9 bases spanning the gap. CDR3 DNA: TGTGCCAGCAGTGACACCGGGGGCTACAATGAGCAGTTCTTC. It specifies CASSDTGGYNEQFF.

This chain links TRBV10-1 with TRBJ2-7; D may be TRBD2 (5 bases). The CDR3 extends over 14 amino acids. CDR1 is WNHNN, CDR2 SYGVQD, per germline (reference sequence). V lost 2 bases, J lost 3 bases, and 11 bases lay in between. The CDR3 DNA reads as TGCGCCAGCAGTGAGAGACTATCAGGCTACGAGCAGTACTTC. It codes for CASSERLSGYEQYF.

The chain joins TRBV19 to TRBJ2-5, with D possibly TRBD2 on 5 matching bases. Looked up from germline, CDR1 is LNHDA and CDR2 is SQIVND (reference sequence). With 6 bases removed from V and 4 bases from J, the gap between germline ends came to 21 bases. This CDR3 contains 16 residues. The CDR3 is CASSTSGYYLGETQYF. CDR3 sequence (DNA): TGTGCCAGTAGCACCTCGGGGTACTACCTTGGAGAGACCCAGTACTTC.

The chain joins TRBV4-1 to TRBJ1-1, with TRBD1 as a possible D gene (5 bases). Germline CDR1 is MGHRA and CDR2 is YSYEKL. Trimming removed 0 bases at V and 5 bases at J, with 13 bases between. The CDR3 sequence is 15 residues long. The CDR3 reads CASSQDLEWGTEAFF. In DNA, the CDR3 is TGCGCCAGCAGCCAAGATCTTGAATGGGGGACTGAAGCTTTCTTT.

The CDR3 loop reads CASSINSDNQPQHF. CDR3 bases: TGTGCCAGTAGTATAAACAGTGACAATCAGCCCCAGCATTTT. V gene TRBV19 combines with J gene TRBJ1-5; D is unresolved. Germline V gene data show CDR1 as LNHDA and CDR2 as SQIVND (reference sequence). V lost 2 bases and J 3 bases, leaving 8 bases between the germline ends. CDR3 length: 14 amino acids.

The V call is TRBV7-9, the J call TRBJ1-3; D remains unclear. CDR1 is SEHNR and CDR2 is FQNEAQ in the germline V gene (reference sequence). Trimming took 2 bases from V and 2 from J, leaving 10 bases between them. The CDR3 spans 15 residues. The CDR3 here is CASSLSHVPGNTIYF. For the CDR3, the DNA is TGTGCCAGCAGCTTAAGTCACGTTCCTGGAAACACCATATATTTT.

The V gene is TRBV5-1, the J gene TRBJ2-1; TRBD2 matches 7 bases. This CDR3 has 15 residues. V lost 4 bases to trimming and J lost 0 bases; unmatched junction nucleotides: 4. The germline V gene encodes CDR1 SGHRS and CDR2 YFSETQ. The CDR3 DNA is TGCGCCAGCAGCGAGGGACTACACTCCTACAATGAGCAGTTCTTC. This gives the protein CASSEGLHSYNEQFF.

The chain links TRBV30 to TRBJ2-7, with a weak D call TRBD1 (6 bases). Looked up from germline, CDR1 is GTSNPN and CDR2 is SVGIG (reference sequence). The CDR3 is made up of 15 amino acids. V lost 3 bases to trimming and J lost 2 bases, with 17 bases between them. CDR3 protein: CAWRRTVQSTYEQYF. The CDR3 DNA reads as TGTGCCTGGAGAAGGACAGTGCAGTCAACCTACGAGCAGTACTTC. Full variable domain (outside the CDR3, taken from reference TRBV30 and TRBJ2-7): SQTIHQWPATLVQPVGSPLSLECTVEGTSNPNLYWYRQAAGRGLQLLFYSVGIGQISSEVPQNLSASRPQDRQFILSSKKLLLSDSGFYLCAWRRTVQSTYEQYFGPGTRLTVT.

CDR3: CASSQDQAASSYGYTF. Here the CDR3 DNA reads TGCGCCAGCAGCCAAGATCAGGCAGCCTCTAGCTATGGCTACACCTTC. The V and J genes are TRBV4-1 and TRBJ1-2; D gene unclear. Germline assignment: CDR1 MGHRA and CDR2 YSYEKL. Trimming took 0 bases from V and 4 from J, leaving 15 bases between them. The CDR3 consists of 16 residues.

V and J are TRBV4-1 and TRBJ2-7; weak D call: TRBD2 (5 bases). V was pared by 4 bases and J by 6 bases, with 16 bases between. This CDR3 spans 14 amino acids. Germline CDR1 MGHRA, CDR2 YSYEKL. The CDR3 DNA sequence: TGCGCCAGCAGCCCAGCAGGAGGCTCGGGCGAGCAGTACTTC. Translated, it gives CASSPAGGSGEQYF.

The CDR3 DNA sequence: TGTGCCAGCAGTTTATACCAGGGGAAAGGCACCATATATTTT. It encodes CASSLYQGKGTIYF. V is TRBV27 and J is TRBJ1-3, with D possibly matching TRBD1 (6 bases). Trimming shortened V by 1 base and J by 9 bases, and 13 bases separated the two germline ends. CDR1 MNHEY and CDR2 SMNVEV come from the germline V gene (reference sequence). The CDR3 has 14 residues.

The DNA of the CDR3 is TGTGCCAGTATACAGAGTCCCTATCCCGGGGAGCTGTTTTTT. It translates to CASIQSPYPGELFF. This chain joins TRBV28 and TRBJ2-2; unclear D gene. CDR1 and CDR2 (germline): MDHEN, SYDVKM. Trimming cost V 9 bases and J 6 bases, with 17 bases left between them. The CDR3 covers 14 residues.